This T cell receptor beta chain was identified during a study of blood T cell repertoires in COVID-19. Study at large: From the United States, Italy and Spain came samples of acute and convalescent COVID-19. T cells, B-cell-depleted T cells, or PBMCs supplied cDNA or gDNA.

In germline, CDR1 is MNHEY, CDR2 SVGAGI. The length of the CDR3 is 14 residues. Deletions cut 6 bases from V and 4 bases from J, with 16 bases between. Under the authors' procedure: Amplification of reference gene primers was used by the study to estimate nucleated cell counts. Using immunoSEQ multiplex PCR, the repertoire was profiled, and TCRdb retains in-frame clones only, with some absent. The V and J calls and clone size come from that table; D and trimming were worked out from the DNA. The profile covers about 160,000 clones, with about four fifths appearing a single time and under 12% taken by the ten largest.

This TCR derives from an elderly woman with active or convalescent COVID-19. Source material: peripheral blood. The genes are TRBV6-5 and TRBJ2-7; D gene unclear. CDR3 residues: CASSRQVDVYEQYF. In DNA form, the CDR3 reads TGTGCCAGCAGCCGACAAGTTGACGTTTACGAGCAGTACTTC.